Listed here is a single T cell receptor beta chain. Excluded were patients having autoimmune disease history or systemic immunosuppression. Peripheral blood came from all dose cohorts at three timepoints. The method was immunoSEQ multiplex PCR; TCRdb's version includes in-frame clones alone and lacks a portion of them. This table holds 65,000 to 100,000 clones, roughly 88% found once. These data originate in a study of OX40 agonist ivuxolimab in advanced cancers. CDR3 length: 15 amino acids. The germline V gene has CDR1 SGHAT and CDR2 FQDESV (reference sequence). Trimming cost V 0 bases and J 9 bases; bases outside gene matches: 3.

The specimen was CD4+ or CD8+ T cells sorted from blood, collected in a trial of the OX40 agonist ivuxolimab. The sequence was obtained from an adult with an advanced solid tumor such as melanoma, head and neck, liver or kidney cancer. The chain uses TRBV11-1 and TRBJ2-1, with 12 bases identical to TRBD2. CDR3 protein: CASSLARLAGVEQFF. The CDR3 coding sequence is TGTGCCAGCAGCTTAGCCCGACTAGCGGGAGTTGAGCAGTTCTTC. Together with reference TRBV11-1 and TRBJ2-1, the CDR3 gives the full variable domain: EAEVAQSPRYKITEKSQAVAFWCDPISGHATLYWYRQILGQGPELLVQFQDESVVDDSQLPKDRFSAERLKGVDSTLKIQPAELGDSAMYLCASSLARLAGVEQFFGPGTRLTVL.